Following are 15 T cell receptor beta chains from one sample sequenced in a study of OX40 agonist ivuxolimab in advanced cancers. Data came from immunoSEQ multiplex PCR; TCRdb stores just in-frame clones and leaves some out. The repertoire holds fewer than 65,000 clones, roughly 90% seen once, with roughly 20% in the top ten. This specimen consisted of CD4+ or CD8+ T cells sorted from blood, obtained in a trial of the OX40 agonist ivuxolimab. The receptors stem from an adult with an advanced solid tumor such as melanoma, head and neck, liver or kidney cancer.

This clone was observed once. The chain couples TRBV27 to TRBJ2-1, with D possibly TRBD2 on 5 matching bases. This CDR3 comprises 16 residues. Per germline, CDR1 MNHEY and CDR2 SMNVEV (reference sequence). Trimming cost V 1 base and J 4 bases, with 14 bases left between them. As DNA, the CDR3 is TGTGCCAGCAGTTTATTAGGGAGACATTATTACAATGAGCAGTTCTTC. Its translation: CASSLLGRHYYNEQFF.

The J gene is TRBJ2-2, the V gene TRBV6-1, with D maybe TRBD2 (5 bases). This CDR3 has 13 amino acids. Germline V lookup: CDR1 MNHNS, CDR2 SASEGT. V was clipped by 4 bases and J by 3 bases, with 6 bases between them. The CDR3 nucleotides read TGTGCCAGCAGTGGGACTGACACCGGGGAGCTGTTTTTT. Its protein is CASSGTDTGELFF.

The chain combines TRBV4-2 with TRBJ2-2; either TRBD1 or TRBD2 may fit D (5 bases each). This CDR3 is 16 amino acids long. CDR1 is LGHNA, CDR2 YNFKEQ, per germline. V was clipped by 0 bases and J by 7 bases, with 15 bases between them. The CDR3 loop reads CASSQDFGDVRGELFF. The CDR3 DNA follows: TGTGCCAGCAGCCAAGATTTTGGGGACGTCCGCGGGGAGCTGTTTTTT.

The rearrangement joins TRBV2 to TRBJ2-3; possible D gene TRBD2, 5 bases. The CDR3 is 14 amino acids. The V end lost 8 bases, the J end lost 3 bases, and 15 bases lay between the germline ends. Germline V gene lookup returns CDR1 SNHLY and CDR2 FYNNEI. The CDR3 region has the DNA TGTGCCAGCCCTAGCCCCGACATAACAGATACGCAGTATTTT. Its translation: CASPSPDITDTQYF.

The J gene is TRBJ1-4, the V gene TRBV19; perhaps TRBD1 as D (6 bases). Deletions cut 5 bases from V and 4 bases from J, with 14 bases between. Germline V gene sequence: CDR1 LNHDA, CDR2 SQIVND (reference sequence). The CDR3 runs to 15 residues. CDR3 bases: TGTGCCAGTAGTTTGCAGACAGGCGATAATGAAAAACTGTTTTTT. This gives the protein CASSLQTGDNEKLFF.

The chain combines TRBV14 with TRBJ2-3; 11 nucleotides match TRBD2. This CDR3 comprises 16 residues. Germline V lookup: CDR1 SGHDN, CDR2 FVKESK. V dropped 3 bases and J dropped 0; count of bases not matched to a gene: 2. The CDR3 nucleotides are TGTGCCAGCAGCCAGCTAGCGGGGGGAAGCACAGATACGCAGTATTTT. This gives the protein CASSQLAGGSTDTQYF.

This chain links TRBV13 with TRBJ1-6, with a weak D call TRBD1 (6 bases). Germline lookup yields CDR1 PRHDT and CDR2 FYEKMQ (reference sequence). Trimming pared 6 bases from V and 5 bases from J, leaving 20 bases between. CDR3 size: 17 residues. The CDR3 bases are TGTGCCAGCAGATCTCTGGGACACGAAAATCATAATTCACCCCTCCACTTT. It encodes CASRSLGHENHNSPLHF.

This chain connects TRBV6-6 to TRBJ2-2; D is unresolved. CDR3 length: 15 amino acids. The V end was cut by 8 bases, the J end by 3 bases, with 16 bases between. In germline, CDR1 is MNHNY, CDR2 SVGAGI (reference sequence). CDR3 sequence (DNA): TGTGCCAGCCCCCCCTCCGGGTCTTACACCGGGGAGCTGTTTTTT. Protein sequence: CASPPSGSYTGELFF.

The V and J genes are TRBV9 and TRBJ1-1; D is perhaps TRBD1 (5 bases). Germline CDR1 is SGDLS and CDR2 is YYNGEE. The CDR3 length is 14 residues. Trimming took off 2 bases at V and 1 base at J, with 9 bases between the two ends. CDR3 nucleotide sequence: TGTGCCAGCAGCGTCGGCAGGGCGAACACTGAAGCTTTCTTT. Its translation: CASSVGRANTEAFF.

V is TRBV19 and J is TRBJ2-1; TRBD1 matches at 9 bases. Germline V CDR1 and CDR2: LNHDA, SQIVND (reference sequence). Unmatched junction bases numbered 6, after V lost 5 bases and J lost 7 bases. This CDR3 region has 14 residues. This CDR3 is CASSSLTGGNEQFF. The CDR3 nucleotides are TGTGCCAGTAGTTCCCTGACAGGGGGGAATGAGCAGTTCTTC.

V gene TRBV10-2 combines with J gene TRBJ2-2; D not resolved. Trimming left V 7 bases short and J 4 bases short, with 7 bases between. The CDR3 covers 12 residues. CDR1 and CDR2 (germline): WSHSY, SAAADI. The CDR3 sequence is CASTWGTGELFF. The CDR3 DNA reads as TGCGCCAGCACCTGGGGCACCGGGGAGCTGTTTTTT.

This clone appeared once. This chain uses TRBV7-3 with TRBJ2-1; the D is unclear. The CDR3 is made up of 15 amino acids. V gave up 3 bases and J gave up 3 bases, with 12 bases separating them. CDR1 and CDR2 (germline): SGHTA, FQGTGA. The CDR3 DNA reads as TGTGCCAGCAGCTTCATTCCGGCCGGCTACAATGAGCAGTTCTTC. Translating gives CASSFIPAGYNEQFF.

The rearrangement joins TRBV19 to TRBJ2-1; 7 positions agree with TRBD1. The CDR3 is 17 residues long. Per germline, CDR1 LNHDA and CDR2 SQIVND (reference sequence). Trimming cost V 9 bases and J 7 bases; bases outside gene matches: 21. The CDR3 region has the DNA TGTGCCAGCCAATCTTCAACAGGGGATGGTATGGGGAATGAGCAGTTCTTC. Protein sequence: CASQSSTGDGMGNEQFF.

The chain links TRBV18 to TRBJ2-5, with D possibly TRBD1 on 6 matching bases. V gave up 0 bases and J gave up 1 base, with 12 bases separating them. The germline gives CDR1 KGHSH, CDR2 LQKENI. This CDR3 has 16 amino acids. CDR3 sequence: CASSPPQQGFQETQYF. CDR3 nucleotide sequence: TGTGCCAGCTCACCACCCCAACAGGGTTTCCAAGAGACCCAGTACTTC.

The V call is TRBV15, the J call TRBJ2-2; 9 nucleotides line up with TRBD1. There are 18 residues in the CDR3. The V and J ends lost 2 bases and 7 bases, in that order; junction bases with no gene match: 14. The germline V gene has CDR1 LNHNV and CDR2 YYDKDF (reference sequence). The CDR3 region is CATSRSKSGTGLGGELFF. Here the CDR3 DNA reads TGTGCCACCAGCAGATCAAAGTCCGGGACAGGGTTGGGCGGGGAGCTGTTTTTT. Variable domain in full (rest from reference TRBV15 and TRBJ2-2): DAMVIQNPRYQVTQFGKPVTLSCSQTLNHNVMYWYQQKSSQAPKLLFHYYDKDFNNEADTPDNFQSRRPNTSFCFLDIRSPGLGDTAMYLCATSRSKSGTGLGGELFFGEGSRLTVL.